Listed here are 22 T cell receptor beta chains from one sample, sequenced in a study of T cells in women clearing cervical HPV infection (dated by TCRdb to the late 2010s). Library method: the immunoSEQ multiplex PCR assay. Here the immuneACCESS table is served through TCRdb, limited to in-frame sequences with V and J called. Missing clones are a known gap in these copies; in checked studies unresolved V genes cover under half, and the rest lacks a known reason. The sample table records under 45,000 clones. Roughly 5.2% of the sample is in the top ten clones. The sample was blood buffy coat. These receptors were obtained from a woman between 18 and 70 years old with a cervical HPV16 infection that either progressed to CIN3+ or cleared (not recorded which).

Concerning this clone: Coverage ceases 3 residues before the CDR3 finishes, and the germline J gene fills in the end. The chain recombines TRBV29-1 with TRBJ1-5, with D unresolved. CDR1 SQVTM and CDR2 ANQGSEA come from the germline V gene. The CDR3 is made up of 13 amino acids. V was pared by 6 bases and J by 1 base, with 10 bases between. The sequenced part of the CDR3 DNA is TGCAGCGTCAGGTTAGGGAGCAATCAGCCC. Its protein is CSVRLGSNQP. The whole CDR3 is CSVRLGSNQPQHF.

Concerning this clone: The read terminates 3 residues before the CDR3 end, so the remaining end is supplied by the germline J gene. The chain uses TRBV13 and TRBJ2-2; 9 nucleotides agree with TRBD2. V lost 5 bases and J lost 7; bases outside the gene matches: 5. This CDR3 has 14 amino acids. Germline CDR1 and CDR2: PRHDT and FYEKMQ (reference sequence). CDR3 sequence reads: CASSAGLAGGELFF. The sequenced CDR3 bases are TGTGCCAGCAGCGCGGGACTAGCCGGCGGGGAG.

In the case of this clone: Read coverage stops 3 residues before the CDR3 terminus; the germline J gene supplies the remainder. This rearrangement joins TRBV6-2 or TRBV6-3 to TRBJ1-4, with unresolved D. The length of the CDR3 is 14 residues. Germline V gives CDR1 MNHEY, CDR2 SVGEGT. The V gene lost 6 bases and the J gene lost 3 bases, with 11 bases spanning the gap. CDR3 bases read: TGTGCCAGCAGGACCCGGGGTCCTAATGAAAAA. Its translation: CASRTRGPNEK. The CDR3 in full is CASRTRGPNEKLFF.

Remarks on this clone: The CDR3 goes on 3 residues after the read ends, and that part is filled in from the germline J gene. V and J are TRBV30 and TRBJ2-4; weak D call: TRBD1 (5 bases). Germline loops: CDR1 GTSNPN, CDR2 SVGIG (reference sequence). This CDR3 is 17 amino acids long. CDR3 amino acids: CAWHRTPYLRQTDGQYF. CDR3 DNA (partial): TGTGCCTGGCACCGGACCCCCTACCTTCGACAGACAGATGGT.

In the case of this clone: The read is 3 residues too short to cover the CDR3 end, so that end is filled in from the germline J gene. This rearrangement joins TRBV11-3 to TRBJ2-3; D is uncertain. CDR1 SGHNT and CDR2 YENEEA come from the germline V gene. The CDR3 covers 13 residues. The CDR3 DNA, read in part, is TGTGCCAGCAGCCCCTACTCTCAAGAGACG. This sequence encodes CASSPYSQET. The entire CDR3 sequence reads CASSPYSQETQYF.

A word on this clone: The read halts 3 residues ahead of the CDR3 end, with the missing end drawn from the germline J gene. The gene calls are TRBV28 and TRBJ1-4, with 9 bases matching TRBD1. CDR1 MDHEN and CDR2 SYDVKM come from the germline V gene. With V trimmed by 4 bases and J by 8 bases, 11 bases remained unmatched. The CDR3 has 16 residues. The CDR3 is CASSSDSGQGYEKLFF. CDR3 bases read: TGTGCCAGCAGTTCCGACTCCGGACAGGGGTACGAAAAA.

On this clone itself: Read coverage stops 3 residues before the CDR3 terminus; the germline J gene supplies the remainder. The chain couples TRBV7-6 to TRBJ1-2; D is uncertain. CDR1 and CDR2 (germline): SGHVS, FNYEAQ. CDR3 length: 14 residues. The CDR3 reads CASSLALNSYDYTF. The part of the CDR3 DNA that was read is TGTGCCAGCAGCTTAGCCCTAAACTCCTACGAC. Drawing the rest from reference TRBV7-6 and TRBJ1-2, the complete variable domain is GAGVSQSPRYKVTKRGQDVALRCDPISGHVSLYWYRQALGQGPEFLTYFNYEAQQDKSGLPNDRFSAERPEGSISTLTIQRTEQRDSAMYRCASSLALNSYDYTFGSGTRLTVV.

The sequenced CDR3 bases are TGTGCCAGCAGCCTACAGGGGGGCACAGATACG. Its protein is CASSLQGGTDT. Given in full, the CDR3 is CASSLQGGTDTQYF. J is TRBJ2-3 and V is TRBV6-4, with 8 bases matching TRBD1. The read falls 3 residues short of the CDR3 end, and the missing part is taken from the germline J gene. The CDR3 has 14 residues. Looked up from germline, CDR1 is MRHNA and CDR2 is SNTAGT. The V and J ends lost 6 bases and 1 base, in that order; junction bases with no gene match: 3.

A remark on this clone: The missing CDR3 end, 3 residues past where the read stops, is filled in from the germline J gene. V and J are TRBV7-3 and TRBJ1-2, with D maybe TRBD1 (5 bases). Germline V lookup: CDR1 SGHTA, CDR2 FQGTGA. The CDR3 loop spans 14 amino acids. CDR3 protein: CASSLGTSGADYTF. The part of the CDR3 DNA that was read is TGTGCCAGCAGCTTGGGGACTAGCGGGGCCGAC.

Turning to this clone: Read coverage stops 3 residues before the CDR3 terminus; the germline J gene supplies the remainder. This chain uses TRBV19 with TRBJ2-1; the match to TRBD1 covers 7 bases. V trimming: 4 bases; J trimming: 4 bases; junction bases outside the gene matches: 7. The CDR3 sequence is 15 residues long. Germline values: CDR1 LNHDA, CDR2 SQIVND (reference sequence). The chain's CDR3 is CASSTTGQRYNEQFF. The covered CDR3 bases are TGTGCCAGTAGTACAACGGGACAGAGATACAATGAG.

As to this clone: The CDR3 is cut off 3 residues early in the read; its end comes from the germline J gene. This rearrangement joins TRBV12-3 or TRBV12-4 to TRBJ1-3; D not certain. The CDR3 extends over 11 amino acids. CDR3 in amino acids: CASSFTRTIYF. The CDR3 DNA, read in part, is TGTGCCAGCAGTTTTACCCGGACC.

Comments on this clone: The missing CDR3 end, 3 residues past where the read stops, is filled in from the germline J gene. The rearrangement uses TRBV7-9 and TRBJ1-2; 12 bases agree with TRBD1. Germline V gene lookup returns CDR1 SEHNR and CDR2 FQNEAQ (reference sequence). The CDR3 spans 15 residues. Incomplete CDR3 DNA: TGTGCCAGCAGCCCGCAGGGACAGGGGGCGCGGGCC. It encodes CASSPQGQGARA. The CDR3 in full is CASSPQGQGARAYTF.

For this clone: The read finishes 3 residues shy of the CDR3 end, and the germline J gene is used to complete it. The rearrangement joins TRBV5-5 to TRBJ1-1; D might be TRBD1 (5 bases). The germline gives CDR1 SGHKS, CDR2 YYEKEE (reference sequence). The CDR3 is made up of 13 amino acids. The DNA read from the CDR3 is TGTGCCAGCAGCGCAGACCGCACAGGCCCG. Residues: CASSADRTGP. The whole CDR3 sequence is CASSADRTGPAFF.

On this clone: Sequencing ends 3 residues short of the CDR3 end; the germline J gene provides the rest. The V call is TRBV20-1, the J call TRBJ2-2, with a possible D match to TRBD2 (5 bases). The CDR3 spans 12 residues. Germline values: CDR1 DFQATT, CDR2 SNEGSKA (reference sequence). The part of the CDR3 DNA that was read is TGCAGTGCTAGAAGCGGTAATTCACCG. As protein: CSARSGNSP. The whole CDR3 region reads CSARSGNSPLFF.

A word on this clone: The read gets to within 3 residues of the CDR3 end, and the germline J gene fills in the rest. The rearrangement joins TRBV30 to TRBJ2-3, with 8 bases matching TRBD2. Germline CDR1 and CDR2: GTSNPN and SVGIG (reference sequence). CDR3 length: 16 amino acids. CDR3 in amino acids: CAWSVSAGGVLETQYF. The covered CDR3 bases are TGTGCCTGGAGTGTAAGCGCGGGAGGAGTATTGGAGACG. Full variable domain (missing parts from reference TRBV30 and TRBJ2-3): SQTIHQWPATLVQPVGSPLSLECTVEGTSNPNLYWYRQAAGRGLQLLFYSVGIGQISSEVPQNLSASRPQDRQFILSSKKLLLSDSGFYLCAWSVSAGGVLETQYFGPGTRLTVL.

Details on this clone: The CDR3 extends 3 residues past the end of the read, so its final part is completed from the germline J gene. This sequence joins TRBV5-8 and TRBJ1-2; weak D call: TRBD1 (5 bases). Trimming removed 0 bases at V and 6 bases at J, with 15 bases between. Germline-derived CDR1 and CDR2 are SGHTS and YDEGEE. The CDR3 loop spans 15 amino acids. CDR3 sequence reads: CASSLGQGLGNGYTF. The part of the CDR3 DNA that was read is TGTGCCAGCAGCTTGGGGCAGGGACTAGGTAATGGC. Based on the CDR3 plus reference TRBV5-8 and TRBJ1-2, the full variable domain is EAGVTQSPTHLIKTRGQQATLRCSPISGHTSVYWYQQALGLGLQFLLWYDEGEERNRGNFPPRFSGRQFPNYSSELNVNALELEDSALYLCASSLGQGLGNGYTFGSGTRLTVV.

Points on this clone: The sequence runs out 3 residues before the end of the CDR3; the remainder is reconstructed from the germline J gene. This chain connects TRBV20-1 to TRBJ2-3; 10 nucleotides align to TRBD2. Germline V gives CDR1 DFQATT, CDR2 SNEGSKA (reference sequence). The CDR3 runs to 15 residues. The CDR3 DNA, read in part, is TGCAGTGTTTGGACTAGCGGAGAACTGAAAGAGACG. Amino acid sequence: CSVWTSGELKET. The whole CDR3 sequence reads CSVWTSGELKETQYF.

In the case of this clone: Sequencing ends 3 residues short of the CDR3 end; the germline J gene provides the rest. The chain couples TRBV28 to TRBJ2-1; TRBD2 agrees at 10 bases. In germline, CDR1 is MDHEN, CDR2 SYDVKM. There are 18 residues in the CDR3. Trimming cost V 5 bases and J 6 bases; bases outside gene matches: 16. CDR3 protein: CASSLTPSSGRARNEQFF. The CDR3 DNA, read in part, is TGTGCCAGCAGTCTCACCCCCTCAAGCGGGAGGGCCCGCAATGAG.

As to this clone: The DNA ends 3 residues before the CDR3 does, and the rest of the CDR3 is filled in from the germline J gene. The rearrangement uses TRBV7-8 and TRBJ2-5; tentative D call: TRBD1 (6 bases). Germline V gene lookup returns CDR1 SGHVS and CDR2 FQNEAQ. V lost 5 bases and J 5 bases, leaving 15 bases between the germline ends. The CDR3 consists of 14 residues. The CDR3 here is CASSDNRVRETQYF. Incomplete CDR3 DNA: TGTGCCAGCAGCGATAACAGGGTGAGGGAGACC.

Concerning this clone itself: The CDR3 extends 3 residues past the end of the read, so its final part is completed from the germline J gene. The chain has TRBV7-8 and TRBJ2-2; weak D call: TRBD1 (5 bases). The CDR3 spans 16 residues. Germline V gene data show CDR1 as SGHVS and CDR2 as FQNEAQ. This CDR3 reads CASSSPEGSGANVLFF. The sequenced part of the CDR3 DNA is TGTGCCAGCAGCTCCCCCGAAGGGTCTGGGGCCAACGTG.

In regard to this clone: The read comes to an end 3 residues before the CDR3 does, leaving the germline J gene to fill in the end. The V call is TRBV5-5, the J call TRBJ2-7; D possibly corresponds to TRBD1 (5 bases). Per germline, CDR1 SGHKS and CDR2 YYEKEE (reference sequence). The CDR3 totals 14 residues. V was trimmed by 1 base and J by 2 bases, leaving 10 bases between them. The CDR3 bases that were read are TGTGCCAGCAGCTTGACTCAGGGCCCCTACGAG. It yields the protein CASSLTQGPYE. The complete CDR3 reads CASSLTQGPYEQYF.

The CDR3 loop reads CASSNRQDGETQYF. The CDR3 DNA, read in part, is TGTGCCAGCAGCAACCGACAGGACGGGGAGACC. The chain carries TRBV4-2 and TRBJ2-5; D is perhaps TRBD1 (6 bases). The missing CDR3 end, 3 residues past where the read stops, is filled in from the germline J gene. This CDR3 has 14 residues. The germline V and J ends were trimmed by 5 bases and 5 bases, with 15 bases remaining between them. In germline, CDR1 is LGHNA, CDR2 YNFKEQ.